These 4 T cell receptor beta chains came from one sample sequenced in a study of T cells after yellow fever vaccination. One entry per CDR3 protein results from TCRdb running MiXCR on the 5' RACE reads. Among a few hundred thousand distinct CDR3 sequences listed, about a fifth were seen once. The sample in question was PBMCs, obtained 15 days after the yellow fever booster vaccination. The receptors originated from a young man who received the YFV17D yellow fever vaccine.

Worth noting for this clonotype: An end of the junction differs from the germline gene, which may be a read error. The chain recombines TRBV10-3 with TRBJ2-7; a weak D match, TRBD2 (5 bases). CDR3 length: 12 residues. Per germline, CDR1 ENHRY and CDR2 SYGVKD. The DNA of the CDR3 is TGTGCCGTCAGATTCGGGGACTACGAGCAGTACTTC. Its protein is CAVRFGDYEQYF.

This clonotype was counted between two and nine times. This rearrangement joins TRBV5-1 to TRBJ2-5, with 7 bases aligning to TRBD2. The trim removed 6 bases at V and 5 bases at J, leaving 10 bases unmatched. The germline V gene has CDR1 SGHRS and CDR2 YFSETQ. The CDR3 extends over 14 amino acids. In nucleotides, the CDR3 is TGCGCCAGCAACGAGGGAGGGCCTGGGGAGACCCAGTACTTC. It specifies CASNEGGPGETQYF.

On this clonotype: One junction end disagrees with the germline gene, perhaps due to a read error. The CDR3 DNA reads TGTGCCATCAGCGGCACCATATCCTACGAGCAGTACTTC. It yields the protein CAISGTISYEQYF. The chain couples TRBV15 to TRBJ2-7; TRBD2 is a possible D gene (5 bases). Per the germline V gene, CDR1 is LNHNV and CDR2 is YYDKDF (reference sequence). The CDR3 is made up of 13 amino acids.

This sequence joins TRBV18 and TRBJ2-2; D tentatively reads TRBD1 or TRBD2 (5 bases each). Germline V lookup: CDR1 KGHSH, CDR2 LQKENI. The CDR3 extends over 15 amino acids. Trimming stripped 0 bases from V and 4 bases from J, with 9 bases between. CDR3 sequence (DNA): TGTGCCAGCTCACCACCGACGGGGACCACCGGGGAGCTGTTTTTT. Encoded protein: CASSPPTGTTGELFF.